One sample yielded the 7 T cell receptor beta chains listed below, sequenced in a study of T cells expressing NK-cell markers. TCRdb derives one entry per CDR3 protein from the 5' RACE reads, leaving out DNA. With hundreds of thousands of distinct CDR3 sequences in the sample, the ten largest clones hold under 4.5%. Sequencing was performed on blood T cells: a sorted CD56 or NKG2C T cell subset, CD4+ or CD8+ T cells, or bulk PBMC T cells (not recorded which). The receptors stem from a man aged 18 to 30 in good health.

The chain employs TRBV12-3 or TRBV12-4 and TRBJ2-2; TCRdb gives TRBD1 as the D gene, but with no DNA this cannot be confirmed. The CDR3 covers 15 residues. CDR3 amino acids: CASSTDQGGYGELFF.

The chain combines TRBV24-1 with TRBJ1-1; TCRdb proposes TRBD1, but this gene call is untestable without DNA. The germline gives CDR1 KGHDR, CDR2 SFDVKD. This CDR3 is 13 amino acids long. CDR3 protein: CAIRGGWDTEAFF.

The gene calls are TRBV9 and TRBJ2-4; the D call from TCRdb, TRBD1, cannot be confirmed without DNA. This CDR3 region has 15 residues. In germline, CDR1 is SGDLS, CDR2 YYNGEE. CDR3 protein: CASSPSGTGGNIQYF.

The genes are TRBV5-6 and TRBJ2-7; TCRdb picks TRBD2, but there is no DNA to check that call. The germline V gene has CDR1 SGHDT and CDR2 YYEEEE. The CDR3 contains 17 residues. The CDR3 protein is CASSFSMGLAGGYEQYF.

CDR3 region: CASSFRGQGGGEQYF. V is TRBV12-3 or TRBV12-4 and J is TRBJ2-7; TCRdb lists TRBD1, though no DNA is available to test this call. There are 15 residues in the CDR3.

The chain has TRBV20-1 and TRBJ2-1; as DNA is missing, the TRBD1 call by TCRdb cannot be tested. Per the germline V gene, CDR1 is DFQATT and CDR2 is SNEGSKA (reference sequence). CDR3 length: 12 residues. The CDR3 here is CSATGTEEGQFF.

V gene TRBV6-1 combines with J gene TRBJ2-3; the TCRdb D gene call, TRBD2, has no DNA to confirm it. There are 16 residues in the CDR3. Germline CDR1 MNHNS, CDR2 SASEGT. CDR3 protein: CASSKTSGRRSDTQYF.